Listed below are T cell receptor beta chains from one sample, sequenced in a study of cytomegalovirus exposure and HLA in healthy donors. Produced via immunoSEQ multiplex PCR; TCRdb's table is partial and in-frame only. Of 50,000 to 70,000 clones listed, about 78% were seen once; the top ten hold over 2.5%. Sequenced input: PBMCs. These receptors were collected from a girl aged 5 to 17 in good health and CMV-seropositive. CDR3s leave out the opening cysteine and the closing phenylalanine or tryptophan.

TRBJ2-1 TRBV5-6 ASSWTSNEQF
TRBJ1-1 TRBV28 ASSRSEDTEAF
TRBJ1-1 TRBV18 ASSPNQGLNTEAF
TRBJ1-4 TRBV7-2 ASSHPGTGKLF
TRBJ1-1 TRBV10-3 AIMRTGVGTEAF
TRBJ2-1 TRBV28 ASSYSLAGVSYNEQF
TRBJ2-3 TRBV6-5 ASSYSITDTQY
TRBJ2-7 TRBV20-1 SASQGYEQY
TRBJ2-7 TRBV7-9 ASSLGAAGGNYEQY
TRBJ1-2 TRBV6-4 ASSDSPEGRYT
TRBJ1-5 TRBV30 AWSLRGNQPQH
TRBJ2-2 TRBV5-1 ASSRGTSATGELF
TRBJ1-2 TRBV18 ASPNRWLAGNYGYT
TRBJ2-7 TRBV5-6 ASSQMRGYEQY
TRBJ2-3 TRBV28 ASSPGSTQY
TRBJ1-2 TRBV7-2 ASTQESKGARLGYT
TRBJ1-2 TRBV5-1 ASSFADWGQGYGYT
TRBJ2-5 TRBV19 ASSWDREETQY
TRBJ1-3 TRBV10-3 AISESSREDAIY
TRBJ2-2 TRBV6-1 ASSPWTANTGELF
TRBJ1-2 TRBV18 ASSQGTVPNYGYT
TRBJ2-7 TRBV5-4 ASSWTGGAGYEQY
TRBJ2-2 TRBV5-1 ASSSPSSLNTGELF
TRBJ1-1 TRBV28 ASSTYRERNTEAF
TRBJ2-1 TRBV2 ASSALPTRNNEQF
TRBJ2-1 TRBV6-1 ASSGGGGPQEQF
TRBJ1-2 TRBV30 AWSVQSFNYGYT
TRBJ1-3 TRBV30 ACGTIVSGNTIY
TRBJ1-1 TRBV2 ASSELRTGVALNTEAF
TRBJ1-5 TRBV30 AWSVAYQPQH
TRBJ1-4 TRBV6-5 ASGEVGGEKLF
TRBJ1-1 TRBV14 ASSRSGGMNTEAF
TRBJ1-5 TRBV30 AWSAGQGVNQPQH
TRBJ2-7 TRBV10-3 AISVKQGAREQY
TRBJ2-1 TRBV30 AWSVRRTGVSHEQF
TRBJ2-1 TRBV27 ASSGTGFYNEQF
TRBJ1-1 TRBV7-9 ASSLGTGMNTEAF
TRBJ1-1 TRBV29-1 SVDWGGKVTEAF
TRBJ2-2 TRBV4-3 VSSQLWWYSAVNTGELF
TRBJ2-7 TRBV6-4 ASSVLAETSYEQY
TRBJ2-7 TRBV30 AWSVLTGGTYEQY
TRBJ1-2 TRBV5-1 ASSFSGTAYGYT
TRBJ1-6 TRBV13 ASSQTGLSSYNSPLH
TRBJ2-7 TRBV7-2 ASSLALDRSSYEQY
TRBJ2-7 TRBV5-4 ASSSVSYEQY
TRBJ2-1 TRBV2 ASTTSPGYNEQF
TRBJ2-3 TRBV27 ASSRSSTDTQY
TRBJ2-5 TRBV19 ASSTNPNRVSGTQY
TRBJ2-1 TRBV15 ATSRDRSNEQF